One and the same sample provided the 14 T cell receptor beta chains below, sequenced in a study of human T cells and chemical hapten exposure. Time point indicated: pre-sensitization, week 0. Treatment: therapeutic diphenylcyclopropenone sensitization with weekly scalp DPC. One entry per CDR3 protein, called by TCRdb with MiXCR from the RACE reads. The sample records roughly 100,000 distinct CDR3 sequences, approximately 12% being singletons. Sequences were derived from whole blood, sampled in connection with sensitization to the hapten diphenylcyclopropenone (DPC). The receptors derive from a woman aged 45-65 years with alopecia areata. Some clones in this sample may be carry-over from other donors' samples.

The rearrangement uses TRBV3-1 and TRBJ1-5; 10 positions match TRBD1. Germline V gene lookup returns CDR1 LGHDT and CDR2 YNNKEL (reference sequence). With 7 bases clipped from V and 5 bases from J, the junction kept 8 bases outside the gene matches. This CDR3 contains 15 residues. The CDR3 here is CASILRDRGYQPQHF. CDR3 bases: TGTGCCAGCATCCTCCGGGACAGGGGATATCAGCCCCAGCATTTT.

In its sample, this clonotype was seen a few times. V usage is TRBV28 and J usage is TRBJ1-3; D not certain. The CDR3 is made up of 12 amino acids. V dropped 8 bases and J dropped 8 bases, with 13 bases sitting between them. Germline-derived CDR1 and CDR2 are MDHEN and SYDVKM. The CDR3 DNA is TGTGCCAGCGCCCCCCCCGGGGACACCATATATTTT. Its protein is CASAPPGDTIYF.

This rearrangement joins TRBV28 to TRBJ1-2; D is perhaps TRBD1 (6 bases). Germline V gene lookup returns CDR1 MDHEN and CDR2 SYDVKM. Trimming removed 8 bases from V and 0 bases from J, with 19 bases in between. This CDR3 has 16 residues. Here the CDR3 reads CASEYHTEGANYGYTF. For the CDR3, the DNA is TGTGCCAGCGAATACCATACTGAGGGGGCTAACTATGGCTACACCTTC.

V and J are TRBV18 and TRBJ1-1, with D unclear. This CDR3 has 12 amino acids. With 6 bases removed from V and 0 bases from J, the gap between germline ends came to 5 bases. Germline CDR1 and CDR2: KGHSH and LQKENI. CDR3 loop: CASSEVNTEAFF. The CDR3 DNA is TGTGCCAGCTCCGAGGTGAACACTGAAGCTTTCTTT.

The CDR3 coding sequence is TGCGCCAGCAGCTTCGAATCAGGGGGCGTTGGCTACACCTTC. It translates to CASSFESGGVGYTF. The chain employs TRBV5-1 and TRBJ1-2; 8 bases map to TRBD1. Looked up from germline, CDR1 is SGHRS and CDR2 is YFSETQ. This CDR3 contains 14 residues. The ends lost 2 bases at V and 7 bases at J; junction bases unmatched: 7.

The J gene is TRBJ2-2, the V gene TRBV15; no firm D call. The germline gives CDR1 LNHNV, CDR2 YYDKDF (reference sequence). CDR3 length: 14 amino acids. Trimming removed 3 bases at V and 6 bases at J, with 11 bases between. The CDR3 DNA is TGTGCCACCAGCAGTAACCCTCTCCCCGGGGAGCTGTTTTTT. This codes for CATSSNPLPGELFF.

The chain's CDR3 is CASSLSHPNTGELFF. CDR3 DNA: TGCGCCAGCAGCTTGAGTCACCCAAACACCGGGGAGCTGTTTTTT. The V and J genes are TRBV5-1 and TRBJ2-2; no definite D call. Trimming took off 1 base at V and 2 bases at J, with 9 bases between the two ends. Per the germline V gene, CDR1 is SGHRS and CDR2 is YFSETQ. This CDR3 contains 15 residues.

Remarks on this clonotype: This may come from a read error, since a much larger clone is one base off. The V and J genes are TRBV18 and TRBJ2-3, with TRBD1 matching over 12 bases. This CDR3 has 17 residues. CDR1 and CDR2 (germline): KGHSH, LQKENI. CDR3 coding DNA: TGTGCCAGCTCACCTCCGCGAGGGGACAGGGGGCAGGATACGGAGTATTTT. This gives the protein CASSPPRGDRGQDTEYF. Using reference TRBV18 and TRBJ2-3 for the parts outside the CDR3, the full variable domain is NAGVMQNPRHLVRRRGQEARLRCSPMKGHSHVYWYRQLPEEGLKFMVYLQKENIIDESGMPKERFSAEFPKEGPSILRIQQVVRGDSAAYFCASSPPRGDRGQDTEYFGPGTRLTVL.

The gene calls are TRBV11-2 and TRBJ2-5; 8 bases map to TRBD2. The CDR3 sequence is 15 residues long. CDR1 and CDR2 from the germline V gene are SGHAT and FQNNGV. V was clipped by 5 bases and J by 4 bases; unmatched bases: 9. DNA of the CDR3: TGTGCCAGCAGCCCGCAAGCGGGAGCATCAGAGACCCAGTACTTC. This sequence encodes CASSPQAGASETQYF.

The CDR3 region has the DNA TGTGCCAGCAGCCAAAGGGTACTAGATACGCAGTATTTT. Translated, it gives CASSQRVLDTQYF. This chain joins TRBV3-1 and TRBJ2-3; D uncertain. Deletions cut 2 bases from V and 5 bases from J, with 8 bases between. This CDR3 has 13 residues. Looked up from germline, CDR1 is LGHDT and CDR2 is YNNKEL (reference sequence).

This clonotype was detected ten times or more. This chain joins TRBV5-1 and TRBJ1-2, with TRBD1 as a possible D gene (6 bases). V was shortened by 4 bases and J by 0 bases, with 10 bases between the two germline ends. The V gene's germline CDR1 is SGHRS and CDR2 YFSETQ. There are 14 residues in the CDR3. The chain's CDR3 is CASSPTGSNYGYTF. CDR3 in DNA: TGCGCCAGCAGCCCGACAGGTTCTAACTATGGCTACACCTTC.

This clonotype was detected only a few times. The chain combines TRBV27 with TRBJ2-7; 9 bases fit TRBD1. This CDR3 region has 14 residues. V lost 6 bases to trimming and J lost 4 bases; unmatched junction nucleotides: 7. Germline CDR1 reads MNHEY; CDR2 reads SMNVEV (reference sequence). The CDR3 protein is CASRQDRGAYEQYF. CDR3 bases: TGTGCCAGCAGGCAAGACAGGGGGGCGTACGAGCAGTACTTC.

V is TRBV6-2 or TRBV6-3 and J is TRBJ2-1; 8 bases agree with TRBD1. The CDR3 loop spans 15 amino acids. Germline CDR1 and CDR2: MNHEY and SVGEGT. V lost 5 bases to trimming and J lost 2 bases; unmatched junction nucleotides: 5. CDR3 loop: CASSQAGGPYNEQFF. In DNA form, the CDR3 reads TGTGCCAGCAGTCAAGCAGGGGGCCCCTACAATGAGCAGTTCTTC.

The chain recombines TRBV28 with TRBJ2-7, with no clear D. Germline V gene data show CDR1 as MDHEN and CDR2 as SYDVKM. Trimming left V 6 bases short and J 7 bases short, with 10 bases between. This CDR3 has 11 residues. CDR3: CASSRPGEQYF. In DNA, the CDR3 is TGTGCCAGCAGCCGACCCGGTGAGCAGTACTTC.